The T cell receptor beta chain described here comes from a study of T cells in Graves' hyperthyroidism and ophthalmopathy. RNA transcripts yielded amplified TCR beta CDR3 regions. An initial round of RT-PCR targeting the TCR CDR3 relied on the HTBI primer set. TCRdb used MiXCR to reprocess the multiplex PCR reads, holding one entry per CDR3 protein. Here the sample spans some 770,000 distinct CDR3 sequences, less than 20% being singletons. The sample holds many counts of this clonotype. The junction departs from the called germline gene at one end, perhaps through a read error. Germline CDR1 is MDHEN and CDR2 is SYDVKM. There are 15 residues in the CDR3. Uncontrolled infection, other autoimmune disease, pregnancy or lactation barred patients from enrollment.

The sequencing input was blood. The sequence came from a man between 18 and 35 years old with Graves' hyperthyroidism. V and J are TRBV28 and TRBJ2-1; 8 positions match TRBD2. CDR3 sequence reads: CASSRAGASYNGQFF. The DNA of the CDR3 is TGTGCCAGCAGCAGAGCGGGAGCATCCTACAATGGGCAGTTCTTC.